This T cell receptor (beta chain) comes out of a study of blood T cell repertoires in COVID-19 (TCRdb year 2020). Describing the broader study: The collaborator samples originated in the United States, Italy and Spain and spanned the acute and convalescent phases of COVID-19. Where available, HLA class I and class II types were obtained from metadata supplied by the sample provider rather than from assay-based typing. The material from the prospective study consisted of cDNA or gDNA derived from T cells, B-cell-depleted T cells, or PBMCs. Samples were obtained from the ongoing ImmuneRACE study (first 160 participants) and from 1,000 to 1,500 subjects provided by 6 global collaborators. Subjects who had been exposed to COVID-19, were actively infected with it, or had recovered from it provided the deeply sampled blood TCRbeta repertoires that made up the dataset. Nearly every sample came with metadata listing a de-identified subject ID, COVID-19 status, age in years and sex. The repertoires were released in a freely available public database intended as a resource for research on the immune response to SARS-CoV-2.

With respect to this clone: This receptor's antigen is unknown. Base qualities are not provided; no much larger clone lies one nucleotide away.

The immunoSEQ Assay, a bias-controlled multiplex PCR, was used to amplify TCRbeta CDR3 regions from genomic DNA. The authors processed their data as follows. Nucleated cell counts per sample were estimated from amplification of reference gene primers within the assay. To quantify the absolute abundance of each unique TCRbeta CDR3 rearrangement, sequence reads were collapsed and filtered. For each sample, productive Simpson clonality was calculated as the square root of Simpson's diversity index over productive rearrangements. Held by TCRdb, this immuneACCESS table contains in-frame sequences only and omits some clones. Under half of the omission traces to an unresolved V gene where checked; the cause of the rest is unknown. The D gene and trimming were derived from the DNA, and the V and J assignments and clone size from that table. Across this sample there are about 180,000 clones, with about 86% seen only once. The leading ten clones occupy under 25% of the sample.

What the study reported, not specific to this receptor: The quantity of clinical and demographic metadata differed by source and by participant and was supplied without curation.

The collaborating institutions used their own protocols to collect whole blood in K2EDTA tubes. Collaborator samples were shipped for TCRbeta analysis as frozen whole blood, isolated PBMCs, or DNA extracted from either sample type. As encoded in the germline V gene, CDR1 is ENHRY while CDR2 is SYGVKD. V is shortened by 8 bases, J by 6 bases, and the region joining them spans 22 bases. The CDR3 runs 15 residues from the cysteine to the phenylalanine. Only the CDR3 part of the read is kept: 45 bases, read in frame from the first base. This clonotype originated in a man aged 65-85 years with active or convalescent COVID-19. The sequencing input was peripheral blood. The rearrangement joined TRBV10-3 to TRBJ1-1; TRBD1 is a weak D gene call, 5 bases matching. The DNA reads as follows: TGTGCCATCTCAGTCGGGGCTCGGGGAGGGGCTGAAGCTTTCTTT. The resulting protein is CAISVGARGGAEAFF.